Presented here are 11 T cell receptor beta chains from one specimen sequenced in a study of blood T cell repertoires in COVID-19. The method was immunoSEQ multiplex PCR; TCRdb's version includes in-frame clones alone and lacks a portion of them. Among more than 300,000 clones listed, approximately 89% were seen once. Sequenced sample: peripheral blood. Receptors originate from a woman in her thirties with COVID-19, enrolled during active disease.

The chain couples TRBV5-8 to TRBJ2-5; 7 nucleotides agree with TRBD1. This CDR3 spans 13 amino acids. Unmatched junction bases numbered 5, after V lost 4 bases and J lost 5 bases. The germline gives CDR1 SGHTS, CDR2 YDEGEE. CDR3 sequence (DNA): TGTGCCAGCAGCCGACAGGGTGAGGAGACCCAGTACTTC. Amino acids: CASSRQGEETQYF.

The chain employs TRBV18 and TRBJ2-2; D is perhaps TRBD1 (7 bases). The CDR3 totals 14 residues. The germline V gene encodes CDR1 KGHSH and CDR2 LQKENI. Between the trimmed V and J ends, which lost 4 bases and 7 bases, there was a span of 13 bases. This CDR3 reads CASSHRGGHGELFF. Here the CDR3 DNA reads TGTGCCAGCTCACACAGGGGAGGACACGGGGAGCTGTTTTTT.

The chain uses TRBV27 and TRBJ1-2, with TRBD1 matching over 10 bases. Trimming cost V 8 bases and J 2 bases; bases outside gene matches: 5. CDR3 size: 14 residues. The V gene's germline CDR1 is MNHEY and CDR2 SMNVEV (reference sequence). The CDR3 region is CASGRDRGNYGYTF. The DNA of the CDR3 is TGTGCCAGCGGCCGGGACAGGGGAAACTATGGCTACACCTTC.

This clone was seen only a few times. The chain carries TRBV13 and TRBJ2-2, with 8 bases that match TRBD1. The germline CDR1 and CDR2 sequences are PRHDT and FYEKMQ (reference sequence). The CDR3 length is 13 residues. V shed 2 bases, J shed 10 bases, and the junction held 3 bases outside the gene matches. The DNA for the CDR3 is TGTGCCAGCAGCTTACAGGACAGGGAGGAGCTGTTTTTT. This codes for CASSLQDREELFF.

The CDR3 protein is CASSLVPDRFYGYTF. The CDR3 DNA is TGTGCCAGCAGCTTAGTTCCCGACAGGTTCTATGGCTACACCTTC. The rearrangement joins TRBV7-9 to TRBJ1-2; perhaps TRBD1 as D (6 bases). Deletions cut 1 base from V and 4 bases from J, with 13 bases between. The CDR3 contains 15 residues. CDR1 and CDR2 (germline): SEHNR, FQNEAQ (reference sequence).

The chain is built from TRBV4-2 and TRBJ1-4; TRBD1 is a possible D gene (5 bases). CDR1 and CDR2 from the germline V gene are LGHNA and YNFKEQ. This CDR3 has 14 residues. Trimming shortened V by 6 bases and J by 8 bases, and 16 bases separated the two germline ends. The CDR3 region is CASSTGTIREKLFF. CDR3 nucleotide sequence: TGTGCCAGCAGTACAGGAACGATTCGAGAAAAACTGTTTTTT.

This clone was counted between two and nine times. The chain couples TRBV4-2 to TRBJ1-1; tentatively, D is TRBD1 (6 bases). Germline CDR1 LGHNA, CDR2 YNFKEQ. The CDR3 has 13 amino acids. Trimming pared 4 bases from V and 4 bases from J, leaving 10 bases between. The CDR3 DNA follows: TGTGCCAGCAGCCGAACAGGGTCCACTGAAGCTTTCTTT. Protein sequence: CASSRTGSTEAFF.

The chain recombines TRBV7-6 with TRBJ1-5; 9 nucleotides agree with TRBD1. Trimming at V came to 2 bases and at J to 5 bases, leaving 1 base not matched to a gene. Germline CDR1 and CDR2: SGHVS and FNYEAQ. The CDR3 is 14 residues long. In DNA form, the CDR3 reads TGTGCCAGCAGCTTAAGGGACAGGGATCAGCCCCAGCATTTT. This gives the protein CASSLRDRDQPQHF.

About this clone itself: A junction end diverges from the germline sequence, so it may reflect a read error. This chain joins TRBV19 and TRBJ2-1; 8 positions match TRBD1. The CDR3 loop spans 15 amino acids. In germline, CDR1 is LNHDA, CDR2 SQIVND (reference sequence). The CDR3 nucleotides read TGTGCCAGTAGGAAAGGGGCAGGGGGCTACTATGAGCAGTTCTTC. Translating it yields CASRKGAGGYYEQFF.

The V call is TRBV9, the J call TRBJ1-1; D uncertain. V lost 3 bases and J lost 6, with 15 bases in between. The CDR3 loop spans 14 amino acids. From germline, CDR1 is SGDLS and CDR2 YYNGEE. The DNA of the CDR3 is TGTGCCAGCAGCGCACTCTCGGAGGAGGCTGAAGCTTTCTTT. Translating it yields CASSALSEEAEAFF.

The chain carries TRBV5-3 and TRBJ1-3; possibly TRBD1 for D (6 bases). TRBV5-3 is an ORF for which the function is uncertain. The ends were cut back, 7 bases at V and 7 bases at J, with 12 bases in the middle. This CDR3 is 12 amino acids long. For the CDR3, the DNA is TGTGCCAGATACAGGGCTGAGAACACCATATATTTT. Translated: CARYRAENTIYF.